These 17 T cell receptor beta chains were all obtained from the same sample, sequenced in a study of cytomegalovirus exposure and HLA in healthy donors. Both 60 Vbeta primers and 13 Jbeta primers went into the PCR. The repertoire was sequenced with immunoSEQ multiplex PCR; TCRdb's copy has only in-frame clones and lacks some. The sample includes around 130,000 clones, 65% to 90% of them seen just once. Sequenced input: PBMCs. The receptors shown here come from a man aged 50-60 years in good health and CMV-seronegative.

The J gene is TRBJ1-2, the V gene TRBV5-1; no clear D gene. CDR1 is SGHRS, CDR2 YFSETQ, per germline. Trimming removed 0 bases at V and 8 bases at J, with 8 bases between. The CDR3 has 12 residues. This chain's CDR3 is CASSLAGHGYTF. As DNA, the CDR3 is TGCGCCAGCAGCTTGGCAGGCCACGGCTACACCTTC.

This sequence joins TRBV2 and TRBJ1-2; 10 bases are shared with TRBD1. The CDR3 covers 15 residues. Germline V gene lookup returns CDR1 SNHLY and CDR2 FYNNEI. V shed 7 bases, J shed 4 bases, and the junction held 9 bases outside the gene matches. The CDR3, as DNA: TGTGCCAGCAAACGGGACAGGGGAGTGGGCTATGGCTACACCTTC. Translation: CASKRDRGVGYGYTF. Full variable domain (missing parts from reference TRBV2 and TRBJ1-2): EPEVTQTPSHQVTQMGQEVILRCVPISNHLYFYWYRQILGQKVEFLVSFYNNEISEKSEIFDDQFSVERPDGSNFTLKIRSTKLEDSAMYFCASKRDRGVGYGYTFGSGTRLTVV.

This chain connects TRBV11-3 to TRBJ1-1; TRBD1 matches at 9 bases. CDR1 and CDR2 from the germline V gene are SGHNT and YENEEA. This CDR3 has 13 amino acids. The J segment lost 6 bases and the V segment lost 6 bases, leaving 5 bases of the junction unmatched. The CDR3 nucleotides read TGTGCCAGCAGTTCGACAGGGGGGGCTGAAGCTTTCTTT. This codes for CASSSTGGAEAFF.

The rearrangement links TRBV5-6 to TRBJ1-1, with TRBD1 matching over 7 bases. There are 19 residues in the CDR3. The J segment lost 0 bases and the V segment lost 4 bases, leaving 18 bases of the junction unmatched. Germline loops: CDR1 SGHDT, CDR2 YYEEEE. CDR3: CASSPDRPKPDSMNTEAFF. CDR3 DNA sequence: TGTGCCAGCAGCCCGGACAGGCCGAAGCCTGACTCTATGAACACTGAAGCTTTCTTT. Looking up the rest from reference TRBV5-6 and TRBJ1-1 gives the full variable domain: DAGVTQSPTHLIKTRGQQVTLRCSPKSGHDTVSWYQQALGQGPQFIFQYYEEEERQRGNFPDRFSGHQFPNYSSELNVNALLLGDSALYLCASSPDRPKPDSMNTEAFFGQGTRLTVV.

The genes are TRBV28 and TRBJ2-5; a possible D gene is TRBD1 (6 bases). With 0 bases removed from V and 5 bases from J, the gap between germline ends came to 10 bases. This CDR3 is built from 14 residues. Germline CDR1 MDHEN, CDR2 SYDVKM. This CDR3 reads CASSLWARGETQYF. CDR3 bases: TGTGCCAGCAGTTTATGGGCGAGGGGGGAGACCCAGTACTTC.

This CDR3 is CASSQGGQAAYGYTF. CDR3 sequence (DNA): TGTGCCAGCAGCCAAGGTGGACAGGCAGCCTATGGCTACACCTTC. The rearrangement links TRBV14 to TRBJ1-2; 7 bases fit TRBD1. The CDR3 totals 15 residues. Germline values: CDR1 SGHDN, CDR2 FVKESK. Unmatched junction bases numbered 6, after V lost 1 base and J lost 4 bases. Filled out from reference TRBV14 and TRBJ1-2, the complete variable domain reads EAGVTQFPSHSVIEKGQTVTLRCDPISGHDNLYWYRRVMGKEIKFLLHFVKESKQDESGMPNNRFLAERTGGTYSTLKVQPAELEDSGVYFCASSQGGQAAYGYTFGSGTRLTVV.

This clone was recorded only once. The chain carries TRBV27 and TRBJ1-2; a weak D match, TRBD1 (5 bases). This CDR3 has 15 residues. In germline, CDR1 is MNHEY, CDR2 SMNVEV (reference sequence). The V gene lost 7 bases and the J gene lost 0 bases, with 15 bases spanning the gap. As DNA, the CDR3 is TGTGCCAGCAAACGAGTGGGGCAGGCTAACTATGGCTACACCTTC. This gives the protein CASKRVGQANYGYTF.

The chain joins TRBV19 to TRBJ1-5; 9 bases line up with TRBD1. V lost 2 bases and J lost 7; bases outside the gene matches: 3. Per germline, CDR1 LNHDA and CDR2 SQIVND (reference sequence). The CDR3 length is 14 residues. The CDR3 bases are TGTGCCAGTAGTATATGGGACAGGGCGCAGCCCCAGCATTTT. This translates into CASSIWDRAQPQHF. Full variable domain (missing parts from reference TRBV19 and TRBJ1-5): DGGITQSPKYLFRKEGQNVTLSCEQNLNHDAMYWYRQDPGQGLRLIYYSQIVNDFQKGDIAEGYSVSREKKESFPLTVTSAQKNPTAFYLCASSIWDRAQPQHFGDGTRLSIL.

The J gene is TRBJ2-5, the V gene TRBV12-5; 7 bases match TRBD1. There are 14 residues in the CDR3. The germline V gene encodes CDR1 LGHNT and CDR2 FRNRAP. V was clipped by 1 base and J by 12 bases; unmatched bases: 11. CDR3 in amino acids: CASGLAPGPGQEYF. The CDR3 DNA follows: TGTGCTAGTGGTTTGGCCCCAGGGCCCGGACAGGAGTACTTC.

The rearrangement links TRBV19 to TRBJ1-3, with a possible D match to TRBD1 (5 bases). The CDR3 consists of 18 residues. Germline-derived CDR1 and CDR2 are LNHDA and SQIVND (reference sequence). Deletions cut 10 bases from V and 0 bases from J, with 25 bases between. As DNA, the CDR3 is TGTGCCACCCAAGGTGTTGGGACTCGGATCCACTCTGGAAACACCATATATTTT. Encoded protein: CATQGVGTRIHSGNTIYF.

The rearrangement uses TRBV7-2 and TRBJ2-1; the D gene is possibly TRBD2 (6 bases). The CDR3 sequence is 14 residues long. The germline V and J ends were trimmed by 2 bases and 9 bases, with 14 bases remaining between them. CDR1 is SGHTA, CDR2 FQGNSA, per germline. CDR3 coding DNA: TGTGCCAGCAGCTTAATATTCGGGGGTGGTGAGCAGTTCTTC. Its translation: CASSLIFGGGEQFF.

The V gene is TRBV7-9, the J gene TRBJ2-5, with D possibly matching TRBD1 (5 bases). V was shortened by 1 base and J by 3 bases, with 15 bases between the two germline ends. The CDR3 has 16 amino acids. The germline V gene has CDR1 SEHNR and CDR2 FQNEAQ (reference sequence). As DNA, the CDR3 is TGTGCCAGCAGCTTAGGGCAGACAGTATATGAAGAGACCCAGTACTTC. It codes for CASSLGQTVYEETQYF.

The rearrangement links TRBV4-3 to TRBJ2-7, with TRBD1 identical over 8 bases. V shed 0 bases and J 2 bases; nucleotides not matched to a gene: 6. Germline V gene data show CDR1 as LGHNA and CDR2 as YSLEER. This CDR3 comprises 16 residues. CDR3 protein: CASSQDLGTGAYEQYF. CDR3 sequence (DNA): TGCGCCAGCAGCCAAGATCTCGGGACAGGAGCCTACGAGCAGTACTTC.

The rearrangement uses TRBV2 and TRBJ2-7; 14 bases map to TRBD2. The CDR3 runs 15 residues. Losses at the gene ends were 4 bases for V and 6 bases for J; bases not matched to a gene: 5. CDR1 is SNHLY, CDR2 FYNNEI, per germline. Here the CDR3 DNA reads TGTGCCAGCAGTGGGACTAGCGGGGGGCCCCTCGAGCAGTACTTC. Translation gives CASSGTSGGPLEQYF.

The chain combines TRBV11-3 with TRBJ2-7; 8 bases agree with TRBD1. The CDR3 runs 14 residues. Germline loops: CDR1 SGHNT, CDR2 YENEEA. The ends lost 5 bases at V and 3 bases at J; junction bases unmatched: 6. The CDR3 DNA reads as TGTGCCAGCAGCCCGGGGACAGGCTACTACGAGCAGTACTTC. This codes for CASSPGTGYYEQYF.

The chain couples TRBV18 to TRBJ1-3, with D maybe TRBD1 (6 bases). The CDR3 totals 15 residues. Germline-derived CDR1 and CDR2 are KGHSH and LQKENI. The V end lost 6 bases, the J end lost 5 bases, and 17 bases lay between the germline ends. This chain's CDR3 is CASSPAGQGRNTIYF. CDR3 coding DNA: TGTGCCAGCTCCCCCGCCGGCCAGGGGCGAAACACCATATATTTT.

This chain connects TRBV7-9 to TRBJ1-1; D uncertain. V was shortened by 1 base and J by 2 bases, with 5 bases between the two germline ends. Germline CDR1 is SEHNR and CDR2 is FQNEAQ (reference sequence). This CDR3 has 13 amino acids. The CDR3 sequence: CASSLVRNTEAFF. The CDR3, as DNA: TGTGCCAGCAGCTTAGTCAGAAACACTGAAGCTTTCTTT.